This T cell receptor beta chain was found in a study of PD-1 blockade in classical Hodgkin lymphoma. This CDR3 is 18 amino acids long. Trimming removed 0 bases at V and 1 base at J, with 16 bases between. CDR1 is SGHRS, CDR2 YFSETQ, per germline. In regard to this clone: Its antigen remains unidentified.

Time point specified: cycle 4 day 1 (C4D1), after more than five weeks of nivolumab. There was relapse after autologous stem cell transplantation in every patient, and there was variation in brentuximab vedotin exposure. Complete response, partial response or progressive disease were the best responses. General study results and limits: In CD4+ cells, TCR diversity went up significantly by C4D1, but in CD8+ cells it did not. Repertoires differed for reasons still undefined, possibly disease activity or prior therapy.

Using immunoSEQ multiplex PCR, the repertoire was profiled, and TCRdb retains in-frame clones only, with some absent. Seen here are tens of thousands of clones, 70% to 80% observed once, and the top ten hold about a fifth. This sequence joins TRBV5-1 and TRBJ2-2; the D gene is possibly TRBD1 (6 bases). The sequenced sample was peripheral blood mononuclear cells (PBMCs), obtained before the fourth cycle of nivolumab. The receptor's source is a human donor with classical Hodgkin lymphoma. The CDR3: CASSLANGQGQNTGELFF. The CDR3, as DNA: TGCGCCAGCAGCTTGGCAAACGGGCAGGGACAGAACACCGGGGAGCTGTTTTTT.